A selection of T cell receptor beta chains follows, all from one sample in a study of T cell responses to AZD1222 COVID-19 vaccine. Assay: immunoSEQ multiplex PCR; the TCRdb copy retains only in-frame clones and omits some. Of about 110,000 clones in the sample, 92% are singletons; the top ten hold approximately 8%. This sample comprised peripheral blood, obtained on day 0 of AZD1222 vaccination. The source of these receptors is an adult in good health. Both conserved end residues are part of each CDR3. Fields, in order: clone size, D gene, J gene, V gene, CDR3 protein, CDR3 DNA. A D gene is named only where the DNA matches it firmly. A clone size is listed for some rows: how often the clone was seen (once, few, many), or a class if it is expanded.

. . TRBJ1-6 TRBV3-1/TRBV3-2 CASSPRQTYNSPLHF TGTGCCAGCAGCCCCCGACAGACCTATAATTCACCCCTCCACTTT
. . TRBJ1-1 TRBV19 CASSAFFQDTEAFF TGTGCCAGTAGTGCCTTCTTCCAGGACACTGAAGCTTTCTTT
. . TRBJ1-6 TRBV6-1 CASSEGRHNNSPLHF TGTGCCAGCAGTGAAGGACGACACAATAATTCACCCCTCCACTTT
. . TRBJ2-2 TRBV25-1 CASSDSPGTPLTGELFF TGTGCCAGCAGTGATTCCCCCGGGACCCCGCTAACCGGGGAGCTGTTTTTT
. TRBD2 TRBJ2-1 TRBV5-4 CASSSRLAGPDEQFF TGTGCCAGCAGTTCCCGACTAGCGGGCCCGGACGAGCAGTTCTTC
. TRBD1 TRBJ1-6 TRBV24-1 CATSGPSGTGEDNSPLHF TGTGCCACCAGTGGTCCCTCCGGGACAGGGGAGGATAATTCACCCCTCCACTTT
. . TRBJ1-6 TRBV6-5 CASSNGLPSNSPLHF TGTGCCAGCAGCAATGGACTGCCCAGCAATTCACCCCTCCACTTT
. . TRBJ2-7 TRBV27 CASSRTGYEQYF TGTGCCAGCAGTAGAACAGGGTATGAGCAGTACTTC
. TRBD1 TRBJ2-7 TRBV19 CASTPGTGPYEQYF TGTGCCAGTACCCCCGGGACAGGGCCCTACGAGCAGTACTTC
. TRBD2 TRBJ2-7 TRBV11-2 CASSSGLSYEQYF TGTGCCAGCAGCTCGGGACTATCCTACGAGCAGTACTTC
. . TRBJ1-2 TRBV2 CASSRIALNGYTF TGTGCCAGCTCCCGGATCGCCCTCAATGGCTACACCTTC
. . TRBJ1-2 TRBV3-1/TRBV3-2 CASSQDADRNGYTF TGTGCCAGCAGCCAAGATGCGGACAGAAATGGCTACACCTTC
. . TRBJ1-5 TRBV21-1 CASSKDQGAIQPQHF TGTGCCAGCAGCAAAGATCAGGGGGCGATTCAGCCCCAGCATTTT
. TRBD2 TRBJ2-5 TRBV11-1 CASSLELAETQYF TGTGCCAGCAGCTTAGAACTAGCGGAGACCCAGTACTTC
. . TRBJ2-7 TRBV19 CASSRGQYEQYF TGTGCCAGTAGTCGCGGCCAGTACGAGCAGTACTTC
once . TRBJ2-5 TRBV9 CASSVEDYQETQYF TGTGCCAGCAGCGTAGAAGACTACCAAGAGACCCAGTACTTC
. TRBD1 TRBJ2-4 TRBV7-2 CASRTTGGTYIQYF TGTGCCAGCAGAACGACAGGGGGCACATACATTCAGTACTTC